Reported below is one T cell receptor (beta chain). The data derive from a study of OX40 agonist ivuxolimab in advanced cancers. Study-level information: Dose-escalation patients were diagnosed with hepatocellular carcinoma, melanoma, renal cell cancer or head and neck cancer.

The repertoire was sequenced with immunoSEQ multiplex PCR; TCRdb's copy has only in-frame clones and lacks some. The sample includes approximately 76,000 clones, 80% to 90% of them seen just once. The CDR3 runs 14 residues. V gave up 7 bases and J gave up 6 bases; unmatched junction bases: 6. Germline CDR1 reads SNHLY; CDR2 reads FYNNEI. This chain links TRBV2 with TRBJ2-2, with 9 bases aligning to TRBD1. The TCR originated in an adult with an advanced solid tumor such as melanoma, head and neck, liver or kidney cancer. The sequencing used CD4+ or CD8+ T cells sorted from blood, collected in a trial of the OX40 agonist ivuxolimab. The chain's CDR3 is CASKVQGASGELFF. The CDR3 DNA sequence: TGTGCCAGCAAGGTACAGGGGGCTTCCGGGGAGCTGTTTTTT.